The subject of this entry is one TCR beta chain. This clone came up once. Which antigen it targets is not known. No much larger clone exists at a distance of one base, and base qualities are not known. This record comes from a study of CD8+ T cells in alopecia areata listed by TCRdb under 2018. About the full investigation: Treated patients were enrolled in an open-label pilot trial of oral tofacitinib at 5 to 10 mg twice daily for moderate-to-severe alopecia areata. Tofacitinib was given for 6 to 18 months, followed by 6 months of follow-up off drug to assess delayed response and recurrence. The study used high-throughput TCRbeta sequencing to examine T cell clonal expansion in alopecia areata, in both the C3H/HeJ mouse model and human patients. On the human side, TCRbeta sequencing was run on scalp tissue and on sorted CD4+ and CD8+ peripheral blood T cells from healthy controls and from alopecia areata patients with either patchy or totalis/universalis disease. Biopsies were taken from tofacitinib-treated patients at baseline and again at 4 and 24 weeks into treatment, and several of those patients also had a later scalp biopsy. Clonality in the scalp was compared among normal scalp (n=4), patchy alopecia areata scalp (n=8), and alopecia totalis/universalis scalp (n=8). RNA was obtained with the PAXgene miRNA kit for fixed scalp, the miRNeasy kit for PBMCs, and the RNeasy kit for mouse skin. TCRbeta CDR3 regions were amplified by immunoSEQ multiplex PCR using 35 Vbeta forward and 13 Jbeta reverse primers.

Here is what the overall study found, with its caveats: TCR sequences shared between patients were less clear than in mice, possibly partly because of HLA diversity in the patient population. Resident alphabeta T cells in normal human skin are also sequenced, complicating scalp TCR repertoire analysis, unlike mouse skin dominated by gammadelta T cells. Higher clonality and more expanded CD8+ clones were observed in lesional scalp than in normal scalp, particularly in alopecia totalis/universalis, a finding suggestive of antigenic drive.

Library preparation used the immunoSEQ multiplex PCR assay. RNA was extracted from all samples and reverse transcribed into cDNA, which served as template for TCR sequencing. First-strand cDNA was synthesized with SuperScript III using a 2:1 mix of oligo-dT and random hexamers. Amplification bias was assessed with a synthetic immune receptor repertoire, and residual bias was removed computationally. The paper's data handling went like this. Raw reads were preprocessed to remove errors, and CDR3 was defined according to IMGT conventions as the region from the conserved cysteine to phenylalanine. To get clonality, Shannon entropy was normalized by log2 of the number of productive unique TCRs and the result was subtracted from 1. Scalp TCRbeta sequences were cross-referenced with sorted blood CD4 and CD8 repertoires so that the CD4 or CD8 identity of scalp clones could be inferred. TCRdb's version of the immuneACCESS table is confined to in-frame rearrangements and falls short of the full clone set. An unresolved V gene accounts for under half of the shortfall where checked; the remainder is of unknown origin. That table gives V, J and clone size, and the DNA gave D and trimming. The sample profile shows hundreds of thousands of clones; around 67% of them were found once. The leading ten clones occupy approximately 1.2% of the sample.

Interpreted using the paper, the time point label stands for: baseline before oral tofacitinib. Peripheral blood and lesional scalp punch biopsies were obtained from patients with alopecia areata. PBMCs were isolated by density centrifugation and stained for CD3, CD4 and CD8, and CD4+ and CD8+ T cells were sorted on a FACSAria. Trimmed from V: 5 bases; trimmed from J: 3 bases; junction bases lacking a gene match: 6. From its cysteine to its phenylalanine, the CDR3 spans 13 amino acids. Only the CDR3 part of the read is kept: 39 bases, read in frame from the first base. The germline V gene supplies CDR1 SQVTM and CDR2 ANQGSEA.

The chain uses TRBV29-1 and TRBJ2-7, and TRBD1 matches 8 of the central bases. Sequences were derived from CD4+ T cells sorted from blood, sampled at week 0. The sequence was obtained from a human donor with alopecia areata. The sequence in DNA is TGCAGCGTTAGGACAGGGTCACGCTACGAGCAGTACTTC. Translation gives CSVRTGSRYEQYF.